The source of this T cell receptor beta chain is a study of cytomegalovirus exposure and HLA in healthy donors. The PCR ran on 60 Vbeta and 13 Jbeta primers. Generated by immunoSEQ multiplex PCR, the TCRdb table keeps only in-frame clones and is missing some. Counted here are 90,000 or so clones, around four fifths occurring once; the ten biggest clones make up 4% to 5.5%. Study conclusions and caveats: An ancestry cluster, one associated with Asian ancestry, reportedly showed fewer N-insertions than the approximately 670-donor mean in a later analysis.

On this clone: Its target is not known.

Input material: PBMCs. This receptor was obtained from a male donor in good health and CMV-seropositive.

This CDR3 reads CASSSEISYQPQHF. The CDR3 region has the DNA TGTGCCAGCAGTTCGGAGATCTCGTATCAGCCCCAGCATTTT. The chain links TRBV28 to TRBJ1-5; D uncertain. The CDR3 is 14 residues long. CDR1 is MDHEN, CDR2 SYDVKM, per germline. Trimming removed 4 bases from V and 5 bases from J, with 12 bases in between.